A single sample is the source of the 2 T cell receptor beta chains below, sequenced in a study of cytomegalovirus exposure and HLA in healthy donors. Primers for the PCR totalled 60 Vbeta and 13 Jbeta. Profiling relied on immunoSEQ multiplex PCR, and the TCRdb table lists in-frame clones only, not all of them. Among 140,000 to 150,000 clones listed, less than 85% were seen once. Sequences were obtained from PBMCs. All receptors come from a woman aged 60-75 years in good health and CMV-seropositive.

V is TRBV18 and J is TRBJ2-7; D call uncertain. CDR1 KGHSH and CDR2 LQKENI come from the germline V gene. Trimming removed 0 bases at V and 7 bases at J, with 7 bases between. This CDR3 has 12 residues. The DNA for the CDR3 is TGTGCCAGCTCACCACCGCACCGGGAGCAGTACTTC. This translates into CASSPPHREQYF. The full variable domain, completed using reference TRBV18 and TRBJ2-7, is NAGVMQNPRHLVRRRGQEARLRCSPMKGHSHVYWYRQLPEEGLKFMVYLQKENIIDESGMPKERFSAEFPKEGPSILRIQQVVRGDSAAYFCASSPPHREQYFGPGTRLTVT.

This chain uses TRBV4-1 with TRBJ2-3; 9 bases align to TRBD1. V lost 4 bases to trimming and J lost 11 bases; unmatched junction nucleotides: 19. This CDR3 has 17 amino acids. Germline V gene sequence: CDR1 MGHRA, CDR2 YSYEKL. This CDR3 is CASSRRLGQGAQIEQYF. As DNA, the CDR3 is TGCGCCAGCAGCCGAAGATTGGGACAGGGAGCACAGATAGAGCAGTATTTT.